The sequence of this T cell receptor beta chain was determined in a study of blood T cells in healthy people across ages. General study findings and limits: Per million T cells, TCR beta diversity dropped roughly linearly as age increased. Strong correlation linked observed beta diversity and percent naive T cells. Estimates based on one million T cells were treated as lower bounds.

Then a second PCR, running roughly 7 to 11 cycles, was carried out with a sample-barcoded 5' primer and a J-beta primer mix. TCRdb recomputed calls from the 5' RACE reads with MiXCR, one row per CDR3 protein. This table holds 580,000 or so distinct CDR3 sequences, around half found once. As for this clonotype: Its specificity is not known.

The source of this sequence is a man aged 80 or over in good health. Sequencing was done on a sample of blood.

Here the CDR3 DNA reads TGTGCCAGCAGCCGAGCTAAGGCAGGGGGGGCAGAAGAGACCCAGTACTTC. Translating gives CASSRAKAGGAEETQYF. The gene calls are TRBV7-9 and TRBJ2-7; possibly TRBD1 or TRBD2 for D (7 bases each). TRBJ2-5 matches the DNA end more closely, so the J call is doubtful. Germline V gives CDR1 SEHNR, CDR2 FQNEAQ (reference sequence). The CDR3 contains 17 residues.